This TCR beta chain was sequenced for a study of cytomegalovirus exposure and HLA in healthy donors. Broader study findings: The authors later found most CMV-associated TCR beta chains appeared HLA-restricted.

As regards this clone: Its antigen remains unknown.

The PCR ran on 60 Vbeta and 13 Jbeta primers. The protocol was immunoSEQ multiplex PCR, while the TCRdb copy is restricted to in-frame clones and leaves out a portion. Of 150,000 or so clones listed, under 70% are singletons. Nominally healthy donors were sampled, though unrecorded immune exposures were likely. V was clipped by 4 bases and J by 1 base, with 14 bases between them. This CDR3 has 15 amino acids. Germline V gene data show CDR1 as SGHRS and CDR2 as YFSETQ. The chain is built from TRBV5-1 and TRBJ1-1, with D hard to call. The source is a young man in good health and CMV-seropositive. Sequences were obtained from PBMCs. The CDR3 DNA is TGCGCCAGCAGCACGGGTCGACTTCCGAACACTGAAGCTTTCTTT. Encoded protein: CASSTGRLPNTEAFF.